This is a list of T cell receptor beta chains from one sample in a study of Graves' ophthalmopathy and Graves' hyperthyroidism. TCRdb independently ran MiXCR on the multiplex PCR reads; one entry per CDR3 protein. The top ten clones hold over 7% of a sample with 150,000 to 200,000 distinct CDR3 sequences, roughly two fifths of them seen once. The material sequenced was peripheral blood. The receptors originated from a man aged 25-45 years with Graves' ophthalmopathy. CDR3s include the opening cysteine and the closing phenylalanine or tryptophan. D genes are given only for firm matches. The listing skips clone size in some rows; elsewhere it reads once, few, many or a size class.

size: many; V: TRBV12-3/TRBV12-4; D: TRBD1; J: TRBJ2-2; CDR3: CASSLNRGESISRELFF; DNA: TGTGCCAGCAGTTTAAACAGGGGTGAGAGTATTTCGCGGGAGCTGTTTTTT
size: .; V: TRBV6-1; D: .; J: TRBJ1-2; CDR3: CASSRTGTVYTF; DNA: TGTGCCAGCAGCCGCACAGGGACGGTCTACACCTTC
size: many; V: TRBV19; D: .; J: TRBJ1-1; CDR3: CASSITLNTEAFF; DNA: TGTGCCAGTAGTATAACACTGAACACTGAAGCTTTCTTT
size: .; V: TRBV6-1; D: TRBD1; J: TRBJ1-1; CDR3: CASKRTGPSTEAFF; DNA: TGTGCCAGCAAAAGGACAGGGCCTAGCACTGAAGCTTTCTTT
size: many; V: TRBV6-5; D: .; J: TRBJ2-2; CDR3: CASSYSRLGELFF; DNA: TGTGCCAGCAGTTACTCAAGGCTCGGGGAGCTGTTTTTT
size: .; V: TRBV28; D: .; J: TRBJ2-2; CDR3: CASSLLGGAGELFF; DNA: TGTGCCAGCAGTTTATTAGGGGGTGCCGGGGAGCTGTTTTTT
size: many; V: TRBV6-6; D: .; J: TRBJ2-2; CDR3: CASKRLITSTGELFF; DNA: TGTGCCAGCAAAAGACTGATTACTAGCACCGGGGAGCTGTTTTTT
size: many; V: TRBV11-2; D: TRBD2; J: TRBJ2-7; CDR3: CASSYGTSGSYEQYF; DNA: TGTGCCAGCAGCTACGGGACTAGCGGCTCCTACGAGCAGTACTTC
size: many; V: TRBV30; D: .; J: TRBJ2-2; CDR3: CACWVNTGELFF; DNA: TGTGCCTGCTGGGTGAACACCGGGGAGCTGTTTTTT
size: few; V: TRBV28; D: .; J: TRBJ2-5; CDR3: CASSLRTPQETQYF; DNA: TGTGCCAGCAGTTTGAGGACACCACAAGAGACCCAGTACTTC
size: many; V: TRBV12-3/TRBV12-4; D: TRBD2; J: TRBJ2-7; CDR3: CASSPGLAGGNEQYF; DNA: TGTGCCAGCAGTCCCGGACTAGCGGGAGGGAACGAGCAGTACTTC
size: .; V: TRBV28; D: .; J: TRBJ2-6; CDR3: CASSFRQGGSGANVLTF; DNA: TGTGCCAGCAGTTTTAGACAGGGAGGTTCCGGGGCCAACGTCCTGACTTTC
size: .; V: TRBV7-9; D: TRBD1; J: TRBJ1-1; CDR3: CASSVRDREAFF; DNA: TGTGCCAGCAGCGTCCGGGACAGAGAAGCTTTCTTT
size: many; V: TRBV24-1; D: .; J: TRBJ2-2; CDR3: CATSDLWQGNTGELFF; DNA: TGTGCCACCAGTGATTTGTGGCAGGGGAACACCGGGGAGCTGTTTTTT
size: .; V: TRBV4-1; D: .; J: TRBJ2-7; CDR3: CASSQGTDSYEQYF; DNA: TGCGCCAGCAGCCAAGGGACAGACTCCTACGAGCAGTACTTC
size: .; V: TRBV2; D: TRBD1; J: TRBJ2-7; CDR3: CASTRDRGAYEQYF; DNA: TGTGCCAGCACCAGGGACAGGGGCGCTTACGAGCAGTACTTC
size: .; V: TRBV6-2/TRBV6-3; D: .; J: TRBJ1-1; CDR3: CASSYGRKMNTEAFF; DNA: TGTGCCAGCAGTTATGGACGCAAAATGAACACTGAAGCTTTCTTT
size: .; V: TRBV20-1; D: TRBD1; J: TRBJ1-2; CDR3: CSASGQGAYGYTF; DNA: TGCAGTGCTAGTGGACAGGGGGCATATGGCTACACCTTC
size: many; V: TRBV28; D: .; J: TRBJ2-7; CDR3: CASTRGAEQYF; DNA: TGTGCCAGCACAAGGGGCGCCGAGCAGTACTTC
size: many; V: TRBV7-2; D: .; J: TRBJ2-7; CDR3: CASSRTVYEQYF; DNA: TGTGCCAGCAGCCGGACAGTCTACGAGCAGTACTTC
size: .; V: TRBV6-1; D: .; J: TRBJ1-2; CDR3: CASSDRSRGGYTF; DNA: TGTGCCAGCAGTGATCGGTCGAGGGGCGGCTACACCTTC
size: many; V: TRBV30; D: TRBD1; J: TRBJ2-7; CDR3: CAWSAGTGGNEQYF; DNA: TGTGCCTGGAGTGCAGGGACAGGGGGGAACGAGCAGTACTTC
size: once; V: TRBV11-2; D: TRBD2; J: TRBJ2-7; CDR3: CASSLDGRAFYEQYF; DNA: TGTGCCAGCAGCTTAGACGGGAGGGCCTTTTACGAGCAGTACTTC
size: .; V: TRBV4-3; D: TRBD2; J: TRBJ2-7; CDR3: CASSQDWGEGNEQYF; DNA: TGCGCCAGCAGCCAAGATTGGGGGGAGGGAAACGAGCAGTACTTC
size: many; V: TRBV12-5; D: .; J: TRBJ2-2; CDR3: CASSVQNTGELFF; DNA: TGTGCTAGTTCGGTGCAGAACACCGGGGAGCTGTTTTTT
size: few; V: TRBV7-8; D: TRBD2; J: TRBJ2-5; CDR3: CASSSTLLAGGAETQYF; DNA: TGTGCCAGCAGCTCGACCTTACTAGCGGGAGGTGCTGAGACCCAGTACTTC
size: many; V: TRBV6-5; D: .; J: TRBJ1-1; CDR3: CASSYRGYTEAFF; DNA: TGTGCCAGCAGTTACCGGGGTTACACTGAAGCTTTCTTT
size: .; V: TRBV7-8; D: .; J: TRBJ1-5; CDR3: CASSLEGGSSSNQPQHF; DNA: TGTGCCAGCAGCTTAGAGGGGGGGAGTTCTAGCAATCAGCCCCAGCATTTT
size: .; V: TRBV11-2; D: .; J: TRBJ2-7; CDR3: CASSPGPPEQYF; DNA: TGTGCCAGCAGCCCCGGACCCCCGGAGCAGTACTTC
size: many; V: TRBV10-3; D: .; J: TRBJ2-7; CDR3: CAISESIGRAESSYEQYF; DNA: TGTGCCATCAGTGAGTCGATAGGCCGGGCCGAAAGCTCCTACGAGCAGTACTTC
size: few; V: TRBV2; D: .; J: TRBJ1-5; CDR3: CASSDVFRGSNQPQHF; DNA: TGTGCCAGCAGTGATGTCTTTCGGGGTAGCAATCAGCCCCAGCATTTT
size: .; V: TRBV28; D: .; J: TRBJ1-6; CDR3: CASSYPDSPLHF; DNA: TGTGCCAGCAGTTATCCGGATTCACCCCTCCACTTT
size: .; V: TRBV7-2; D: .; J: TRBJ1-5; CDR3: CASTQGRAPQHF; DNA: TGTGCCAGCACGCAAGGGAGGGCTCCCCAGCATTTT
size: .; V: TRBV6-5; D: .; J: TRBJ2-5; CDR3: CASSYSKGSETQYF; DNA: TGTGCCAGCAGTTACTCAAAGGGTTCAGAGACCCAGTACTTC
size: many; V: TRBV24-1; D: .; J: TRBJ2-7; CDR3: CATSALAMRTDLREQYF; DNA: TGTGCCACCAGTGCCCTCGCGATGCGGACTGATTTAAGGGAGCAGTACTTC
size: many; V: TRBV6-5; D: .; J: TRBJ1-5; CDR3: CASKGGAQPQHF; DNA: TGTGCCAGCAAGGGGGGTGCTCAGCCCCAGCATTTT
size: many; V: TRBV24-1; D: .; J: TRBJ1-2; CDR3: CATSDPAPPYGYTF; DNA: TGTGCCACCAGTGATCCCGCCCCCCCCTATGGCTACACCTTC
size: .; V: TRBV5-1; D: .; J: TRBJ2-7; CDR3: CASSLNQGEQYF; DNA: TGCGCCAGCAGCTTGAATCAAGGGGAGCAGTACTTC
size: .; V: TRBV7-9; D: TRBD2; J: TRBJ2-7; CDR3: CASSLVRLAGVEQYF; DNA: TGTGCCAGCAGCTTAGTCCGGCTAGCGGGGGTTGAGCAGTACTTC
size: many; V: TRBV7-2; D: .; J: TRBJ1-1; CDR3: CASSLYGGEAFF; DNA: TGTGCCAGCAGCTTATACGGGGGAGAAGCTTTCTTT
size: many; V: TRBV28; D: .; J: TRBJ2-7; CDR3: CASRPWRGSYEQYF; DNA: TGTGCCAGCAGGCCCTGGCGGGGCTCCTACGAGCAGTACTTC
size: .; V: TRBV5-1; D: .; J: TRBJ2-7; CDR3: CASSAAGAGLPYEQYF; DNA: TGCGCCAGCAGCGCGGCCGGGGCAGGGCTACCTTACGAGCAGTACTTC
size: .; V: TRBV12-3/TRBV12-4; D: TRBD1; J: TRBJ1-5; CDR3: CASSLGSGGRPQHF; DNA: TGTGCCAGCAGTTTAGGCTCAGGGGGTCGGCCCCAGCATTTT